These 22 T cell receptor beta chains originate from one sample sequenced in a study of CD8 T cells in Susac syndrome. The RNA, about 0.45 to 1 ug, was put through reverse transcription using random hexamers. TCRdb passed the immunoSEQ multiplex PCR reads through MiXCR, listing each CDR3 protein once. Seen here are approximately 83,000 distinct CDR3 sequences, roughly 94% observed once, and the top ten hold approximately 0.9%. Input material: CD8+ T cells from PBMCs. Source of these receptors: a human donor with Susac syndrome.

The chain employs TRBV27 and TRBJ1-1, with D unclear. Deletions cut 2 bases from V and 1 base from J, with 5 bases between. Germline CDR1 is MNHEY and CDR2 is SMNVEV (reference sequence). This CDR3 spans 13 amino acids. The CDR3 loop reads CASSLGWNTEAFF. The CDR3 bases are TGTGCCAGCAGTTTAGGTTGGAACACTGAAGCTTTCTTT.

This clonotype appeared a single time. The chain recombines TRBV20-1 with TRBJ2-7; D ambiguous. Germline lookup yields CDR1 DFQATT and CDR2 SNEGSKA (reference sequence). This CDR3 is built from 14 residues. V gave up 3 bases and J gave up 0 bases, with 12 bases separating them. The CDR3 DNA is TGCAGTGCTAGCGTGGATTTCGACTCCTACGAGCAGTACTTC. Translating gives CSASVDFDSYEQYF.

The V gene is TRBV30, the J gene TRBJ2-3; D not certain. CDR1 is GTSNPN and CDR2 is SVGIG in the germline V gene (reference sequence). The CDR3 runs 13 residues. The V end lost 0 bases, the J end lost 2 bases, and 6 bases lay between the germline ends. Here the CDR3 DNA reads TGTGCCTGGAGTGTAAGCTACACAGATACGCAGTATTTT. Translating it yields CAWSVSYTDTQYF.

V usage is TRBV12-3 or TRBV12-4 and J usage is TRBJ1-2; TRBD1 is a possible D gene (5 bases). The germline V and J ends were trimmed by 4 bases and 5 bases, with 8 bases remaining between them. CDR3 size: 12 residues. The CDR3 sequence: CASSWGGYGYTF. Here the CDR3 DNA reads TGTGCCAGCAGTTGGGGGGGATATGGCTACACCTTC.

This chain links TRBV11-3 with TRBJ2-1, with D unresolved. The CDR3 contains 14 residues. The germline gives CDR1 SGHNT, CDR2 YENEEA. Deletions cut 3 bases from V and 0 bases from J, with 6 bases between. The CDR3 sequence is CASSFHSSYNEQFF. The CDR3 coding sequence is TGTGCCAGCAGCTTTCATAGCTCCTACAATGAGCAGTTCTTC.

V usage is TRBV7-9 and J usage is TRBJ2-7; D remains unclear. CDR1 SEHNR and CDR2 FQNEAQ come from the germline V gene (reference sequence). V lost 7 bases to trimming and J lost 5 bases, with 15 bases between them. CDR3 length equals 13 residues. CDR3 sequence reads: CASIATPENEQYF. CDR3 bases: TGTGCCAGCATCGCGACTCCGGAGAACGAGCAGTACTTC.

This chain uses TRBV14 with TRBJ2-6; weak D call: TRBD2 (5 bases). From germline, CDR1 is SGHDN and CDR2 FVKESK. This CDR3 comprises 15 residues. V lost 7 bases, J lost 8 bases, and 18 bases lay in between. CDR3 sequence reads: CASKYRETVSNVLTF. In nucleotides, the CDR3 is TGTGCCAGCAAATATAGGGAGACGGTGTCCAACGTCCTGACTTTC.

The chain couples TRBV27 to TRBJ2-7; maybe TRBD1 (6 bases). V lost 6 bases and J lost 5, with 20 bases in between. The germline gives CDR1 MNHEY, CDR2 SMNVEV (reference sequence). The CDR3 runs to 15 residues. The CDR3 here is CASRELPGQTHEQYF. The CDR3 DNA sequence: TGTGCCAGCAGGGAATTACCGGGACAAACTCACGAGCAGTACTTC.

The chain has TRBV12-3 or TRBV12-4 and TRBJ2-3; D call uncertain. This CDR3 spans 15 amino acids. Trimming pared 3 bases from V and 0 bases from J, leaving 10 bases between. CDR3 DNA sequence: TGTGCCAGCAGTTTGGCTGATTTGAGCACAGATACGCAGTATTTT. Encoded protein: CASSLADLSTDTQYF.

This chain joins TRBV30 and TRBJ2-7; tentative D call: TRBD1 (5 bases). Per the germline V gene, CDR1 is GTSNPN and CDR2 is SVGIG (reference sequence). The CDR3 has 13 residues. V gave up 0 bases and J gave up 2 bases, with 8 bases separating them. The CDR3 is CAWSVDRPYEQYF. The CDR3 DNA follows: TGTGCCTGGAGTGTCGACAGACCCTACGAGCAGTACTTC.

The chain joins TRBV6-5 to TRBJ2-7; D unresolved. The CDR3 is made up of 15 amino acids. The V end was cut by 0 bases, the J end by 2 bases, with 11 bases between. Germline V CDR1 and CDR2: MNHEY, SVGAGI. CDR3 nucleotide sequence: TGTGCCAGCAGTTACTCGGCCGACACCACCTACGAGCAGTACTTC. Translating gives CASSYSADTTYEQYF.

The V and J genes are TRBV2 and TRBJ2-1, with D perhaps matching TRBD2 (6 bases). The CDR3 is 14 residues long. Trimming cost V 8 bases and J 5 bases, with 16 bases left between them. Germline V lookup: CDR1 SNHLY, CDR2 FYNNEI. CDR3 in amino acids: CASLSASGDNEQFF. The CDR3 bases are TGTGCCAGCCTTTCGGCCTCGGGAGACAATGAGCAGTTCTTC.

CDR3 protein: CASSLAWGGSEQFF. Written as DNA, the CDR3 is TGTGCCAGCAGTCTAGCTTGGGGGGGCTCCGAGCAGTTCTTC. This chain joins TRBV28 and TRBJ2-1; perhaps TRBD2 as D (7 bases). Trimming cost V 5 bases and J 10 bases, with 18 bases left between them. The CDR3 consists of 14 residues. Germline V gene lookup returns CDR1 MDHEN and CDR2 SYDVKM.

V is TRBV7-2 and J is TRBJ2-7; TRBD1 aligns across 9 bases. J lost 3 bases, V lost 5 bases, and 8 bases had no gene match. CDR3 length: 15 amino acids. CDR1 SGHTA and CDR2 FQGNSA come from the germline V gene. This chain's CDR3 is CASSQGGQGLYEQYF. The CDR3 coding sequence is TGTGCCAGCAGCCAGGGGGGACAGGGACTCTACGAGCAGTACTTC.

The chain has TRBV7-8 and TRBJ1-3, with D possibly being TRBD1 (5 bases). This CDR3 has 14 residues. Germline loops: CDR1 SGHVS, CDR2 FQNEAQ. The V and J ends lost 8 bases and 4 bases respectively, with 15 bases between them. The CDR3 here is CASQPGTLGNTIYF. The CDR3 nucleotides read TGTGCCAGCCAACCCGGGACGCTCGGAAACACCATATATTTT.

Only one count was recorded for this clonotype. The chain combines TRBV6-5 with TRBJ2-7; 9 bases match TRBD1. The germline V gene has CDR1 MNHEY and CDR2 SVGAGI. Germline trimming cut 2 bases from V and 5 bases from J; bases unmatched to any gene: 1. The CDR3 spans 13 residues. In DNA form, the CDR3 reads TGTGCCAGCAGTTACGGGGACAGGGACGAGCAGTACTTC. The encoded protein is CASSYGDRDEQYF.

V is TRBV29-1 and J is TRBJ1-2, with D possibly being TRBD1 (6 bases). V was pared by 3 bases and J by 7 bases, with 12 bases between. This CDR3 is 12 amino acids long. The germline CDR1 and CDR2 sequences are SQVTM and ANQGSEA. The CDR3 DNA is TGCAGCGTTGACCCAGGGGTCGCTGGCTACACCTTC. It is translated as CSVDPGVAGYTF.

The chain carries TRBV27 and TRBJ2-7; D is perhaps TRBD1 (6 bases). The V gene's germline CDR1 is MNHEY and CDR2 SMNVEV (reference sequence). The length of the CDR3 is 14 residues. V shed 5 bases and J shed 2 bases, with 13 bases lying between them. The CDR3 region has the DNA TGTGCCAGCAGTGCCGGGACACCGGCCTACGAGCAGTACTTC. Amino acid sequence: CASSAGTPAYEQYF.

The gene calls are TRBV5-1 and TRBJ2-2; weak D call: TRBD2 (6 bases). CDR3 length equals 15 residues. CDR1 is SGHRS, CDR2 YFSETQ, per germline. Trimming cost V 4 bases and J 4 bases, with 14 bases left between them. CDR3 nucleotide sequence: TGCGCCAGCAGCCCAGTTAGCGGAGGCACCGGGGAGCTGTTTTTT. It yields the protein CASSPVSGGTGELFF.

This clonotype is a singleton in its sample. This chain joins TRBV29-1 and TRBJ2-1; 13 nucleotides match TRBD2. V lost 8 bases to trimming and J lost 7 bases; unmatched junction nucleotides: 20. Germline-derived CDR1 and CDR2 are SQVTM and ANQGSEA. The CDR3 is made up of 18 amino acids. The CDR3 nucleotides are TGCAGCTTCCAACCGGGACTAGCGGGATTATCTTCATGGAATGAGCAGTTCTTC. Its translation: CSFQPGLAGLSSWNEQFF.

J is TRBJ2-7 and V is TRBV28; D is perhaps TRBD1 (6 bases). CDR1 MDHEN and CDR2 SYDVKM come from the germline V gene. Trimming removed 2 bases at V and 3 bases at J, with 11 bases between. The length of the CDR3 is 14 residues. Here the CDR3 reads CASSLQGTDYEQYF. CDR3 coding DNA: TGTGCCAGCAGTTTACAGGGGACCGACTACGAGCAGTACTTC.

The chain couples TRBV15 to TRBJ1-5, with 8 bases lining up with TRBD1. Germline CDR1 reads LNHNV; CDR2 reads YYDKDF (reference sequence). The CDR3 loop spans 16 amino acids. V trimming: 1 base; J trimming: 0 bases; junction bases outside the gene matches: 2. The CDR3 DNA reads TGTGCCACCAGCAGAGGGACAGGGAATAGCAATCAGCCCCAGCATTTT. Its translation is CATSRGTGNSNQPQHF. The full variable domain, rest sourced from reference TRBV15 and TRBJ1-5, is DAMVIQNPRYQVTQFGKPVTLSCSQTLNHNVMYWYQQKSSQAPKLLFHYYDKDFNNEADTPDNFQSRRPNTSFCFLDIRSPGLGDTAMYLCATSRGTGNSNQPQHFGDGTRLSIL.